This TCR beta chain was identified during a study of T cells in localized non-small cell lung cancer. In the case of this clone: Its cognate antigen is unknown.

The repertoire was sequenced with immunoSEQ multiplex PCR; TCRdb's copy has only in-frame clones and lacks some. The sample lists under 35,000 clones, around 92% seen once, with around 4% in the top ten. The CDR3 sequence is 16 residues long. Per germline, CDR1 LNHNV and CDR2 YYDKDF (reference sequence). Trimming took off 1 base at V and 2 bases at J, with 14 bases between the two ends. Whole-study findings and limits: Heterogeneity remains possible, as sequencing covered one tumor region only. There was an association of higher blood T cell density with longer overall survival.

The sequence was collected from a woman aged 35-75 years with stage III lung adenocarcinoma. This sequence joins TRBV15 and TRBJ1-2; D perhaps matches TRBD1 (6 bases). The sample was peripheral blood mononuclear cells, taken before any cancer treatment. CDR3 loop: CATSRATGRTNYGYTF. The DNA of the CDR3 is TGTGCCACCAGCAGAGCAACAGGGAGGACCAACTATGGCTACACCTTC.